The rows below give T cell receptor beta chains drawn from one sample of a study of blood T cells in healthy people across ages. MiXCR was run by TCRdb on the 5' RACE reads, yielding one entry per CDR3 protein. The data contain 1.8 million or so distinct CDR3 sequences, approximately 39% of them singletons. Sequenced: blood. Receptors were obtained from a human donor in good health. Each CDR3 is given with its conserved first and last residue. Fields, in order: CDR3 protein, CDR3 DNA, V gene, J gene, clone size, D gene. A D gene is named only where the DNA matches it firmly. Part of the rows lack a size; the others show once, few, many or a class for expanded clones.

CDR3aa: CASGQMKNQPQHF
CDR3nt: TGTGCCAGCGGACAGATGAAAAATCAGCCCCAGCATTTT
v_gene: TRBV7-2
j_gene: TRBJ1-5
abundance: .
d_gene: .

CDR3aa: CASSLPGGLDGEQFF
CDR3nt: TGTGCCAGCAGCTTACCGGGGGGGCTGGATGGTGAGCAGTTCTTC
v_gene: TRBV5-4
j_gene: TRBJ2-1
abundance: few
d_gene: TRBD2

CDR3aa: CASSFSRESRAYGYTF
CDR3nt: TGTGCCAGCAGCTTTTCAAGGGAGAGTCGAGCCTATGGCTACACCTTC
v_gene: TRBV7-2
j_gene: TRBJ1-2
abundance: .
d_gene: .

CDR3aa: CASSLTSVANYGYTF
CDR3nt: TGTGCCAGCAGTCTCACCTCAGTAGCAAACTATGGCTACACCTTC
v_gene: TRBV27
j_gene: TRBJ1-2
abundance: few
d_gene: .

CDR3aa: CASSLNGYENSPLHF
CDR3nt: TGTGCCAGCAGCTTAAACGGCTACGAGAATTCACCCCTCCACTTT
v_gene: TRBV7-2
j_gene: TRBJ1-6
abundance: .
d_gene: .

CDR3aa: CSVGGRVSYNEQFF
CDR3nt: TGCAGCGTTGGAGGTCGGGTCTCCTACAATGAGCAGTTCTTC
v_gene: TRBV29-1
j_gene: TRBJ2-1
abundance: .
d_gene: .

CDR3aa: CASSVEENTEAFF
CDR3nt: TGTGCCAGCAGTGTAGAAGAGAACACTGAAGCTTTCTTT
v_gene: TRBV2
j_gene: TRBJ1-1
abundance: .
d_gene: .

CDR3aa: CASSINALDSPLHF
CDR3nt: TGTGCCAGCAGCATAAATGCCCTAGATTCACCCCTCCACTTT
v_gene: TRBV7-3
j_gene: TRBJ1-6
abundance: .
d_gene: .

CDR3aa: CASSLRRHVDEQYF
CDR3nt: TGTGCCAGCAGCCTACGACGACATGTTGACGAGCAGTACTTC
v_gene: TRBV7-2
j_gene: TRBJ2-7
abundance: few
d_gene: .

CDR3aa: CAGSFISRDYEQYF
CDR3nt: TGTGCCGGCAGTTTTATTAGCCGTGACTACGAGCAGTACTTC
v_gene: TRBV28
j_gene: TRBJ2-7
abundance: .
d_gene: .

CDR3aa: CASAGTGSNEQFF
CDR3nt: TGTGCCAGCGCCGGGACAGGGTCCAATGAGCAGTTCTTC
v_gene: TRBV9
j_gene: TRBJ2-1
abundance: few
d_gene: TRBD1

CDR3aa: CASSLPLETQYF
CDR3nt: TGTGCCAGCAGCTTGCCCCTGGAGACCCAGTACTTC
v_gene: TRBV7-9
j_gene: TRBJ2-5
abundance: many
d_gene: .

CDR3aa: CASSEGQAQTYEQYF
CDR3nt: TGTGCCAGCAGTGAAGGGCAGGCCCAAACCTACGAGCAGTACTTC
v_gene: TRBV2
j_gene: TRBJ2-7
abundance: few
d_gene: .

CDR3aa: CASSLPFSGEENEQFF
CDR3nt: TGTGCCAGCAGTTTACCCTTTAGCGGGGAGGAAAATGAGCAGTTCTTC
v_gene: TRBV28
j_gene: TRBJ2-1
abundance: once
d_gene: TRBD2

CDR3aa: CASSDHSGYDQPQHF
CDR3nt: TGTGCCAGCAGTGACCATTCAGGGTATGATCAGCCCCAGCATTTT
v_gene: TRBV25-1
j_gene: TRBJ1-5
abundance: .
d_gene: .

CDR3aa: CATSDVKDSSQETQYF
CDR3nt: TGTGCCACCAGTGATGTGAAGGACAGCTCCCAAGAGACCCAGTACTTC
v_gene: TRBV24-1
j_gene: TRBJ2-5
abundance: .
d_gene: .

CDR3aa: CASSPSGRNEQYF
CDR3nt: TGTGCCAGCTCACCGTCGGGTCGTAACGAGCAGTACTTC
v_gene: TRBV18
j_gene: TRBJ2-7
abundance: few
d_gene: .

CDR3aa: CASRNSPTGMENSPLHF
CDR3nt: TGTGCCAGCAGGAATTCGCCGACAGGGATGGAAAATTCACCCCTCCACTTT
v_gene: TRBV6-2/TRBV6-3
j_gene: TRBJ1-6
abundance: .
d_gene: TRBD1

CDR3aa: CASSLTGTMNTEAFF
CDR3nt: TGTGCCAGCAGCCTAACAGGTACCATGAACACTGAAGCTTTCTTT
v_gene: TRBV7-3
j_gene: TRBJ1-1
abundance: few
d_gene: .

CDR3aa: CSAGAGSLTDTQYF
CDR3nt: TGCAGCGCCGGGGCGGGGTCCCTGACAGATACGCAGTATTTT
v_gene: TRBV29-1
j_gene: TRBJ2-3
abundance: few
d_gene: .

CDR3aa: CSAPGLAGVGNEQFF
CDR3nt: TGCAGTGCACCGGGACTAGCGGGGGTAGGGAATGAGCAGTTCTTC
v_gene: TRBV20-1
j_gene: TRBJ2-1
abundance: .
d_gene: TRBD2

CDR3aa: CASSLIMTETQYF
CDR3nt: TGTGCCAGCAGCTTAATAATGACGGAGACCCAGTACTTC
v_gene: TRBV7-2
j_gene: TRBJ2-5
abundance: many
d_gene: .

CDR3aa: CASSLDRGYPSYNEQFF
CDR3nt: TGTGCCAGCAGCTTAGACAGGGGGTATCCCTCCTACAATGAGCAGTTCTTC
v_gene: TRBV7-9
j_gene: TRBJ2-1
abundance: few
d_gene: TRBD1

CDR3aa: CAIKFEEIGYGYTF
CDR3nt: TGTGCCATCAAGTTTGAGGAAATAGGATACGGCTACACCTTC
v_gene: TRBV10-3
j_gene: TRBJ1-2
abundance: few
d_gene: .

CDR3aa: CASSPGRGEETQYF
CDR3nt: TGTGCCAGCAGCCCCGGGAGAGGAGAAGAGACCCAGTACTTC
v_gene: TRBV9
j_gene: TRBJ2-5
abundance: .
d_gene: .

CDR3aa: CASRGTDYGYTF
CDR3nt: TGTGCCAGCCGAGGGACAGACTATGGCTACACCTTC
v_gene: TRBV12-3/TRBV12-4
j_gene: TRBJ1-2
abundance: many
d_gene: TRBD1

CDR3aa: CASSQRTGLNYGYTF
CDR3nt: TGTGCCAGCAGCCAGAGGACAGGGCTTAACTATGGCTACACCTTC
v_gene: TRBV14
j_gene: TRBJ1-2
abundance: .
d_gene: TRBD1

CDR3aa: CASSKLAGAPLDEQFF
CDR3nt: TGTGCCAGCAGCAAACTAGCGGGGGCTCCCCTGGATGAGCAGTTCTTC
v_gene: TRBV9
j_gene: TRBJ2-1
abundance: .
d_gene: TRBD2

CDR3aa: CASSPFRGEIDYTF
CDR3nt: TGTGCCAGCAGCCCATTCCGGGGGGAAATCGACTACACCTTC
v_gene: TRBV7-9
j_gene: TRBJ1-2
abundance: .
d_gene: .

CDR3aa: CASSAQPGRDRDYGYTF
CDR3nt: TGTGCCAGCAGTGCCCAGCCCGGGAGGGACAGGGACTATGGCTACACCTTC
v_gene: TRBV28
j_gene: TRBJ1-2
abundance: once
d_gene: TRBD1

CDR3aa: CVSSYGWDSEAFF
CDR3nt: TGTGTCAGCAGTTACGGGTGGGACAGTGAAGCTTTCTTT
v_gene: TRBV6-2/TRBV6-3
j_gene: TRBJ1-1
abundance: .
d_gene: TRBD1

CDR3aa: CASSPGVGYNEQFF
CDR3nt: TGTGCCAGCAGCCCCGGGGTCGGGTACAATGAGCAGTTCTTC
v_gene: TRBV6-2/TRBV6-3
j_gene: TRBJ2-1
abundance: few
d_gene: .

CDR3aa: CASSLTDRADIQYF
CDR3nt: TGTGCCAGCAGCTTAACCGACAGGGCTGACATTCAGTACTTC
v_gene: TRBV7-3
j_gene: TRBJ2-4
abundance: few
d_gene: TRBD1

CDR3aa: CASSILLGDHEQFF
CDR3nt: TGTGCCAGCAGCATACTTTTGGGGGACCATGAGCAGTTCTTC
v_gene: TRBV9
j_gene: TRBJ2-1
abundance: .
d_gene: .

CDR3aa: CASSIYRRDTEAFF
CDR3nt: TGTGCCAGCAGCATATACCGAAGGGACACTGAAGCTTTCTTT
v_gene: TRBV5-6
j_gene: TRBJ1-1
abundance: .
d_gene: .

CDR3aa: CSAKPGGGGSNQPQHF
CDR3nt: TGCAGTGCTAAACCAGGGGGAGGAGGAAGCAATCAGCCCCAGCATTTT
v_gene: TRBV20-1
j_gene: TRBJ1-5
abundance: .
d_gene: TRBD1

CDR3aa: CASRDSSAWDEQFF
CDR3nt: TGTGCCAGCAGAGACAGTTCTGCCTGGGATGAGCAGTTCTTC
v_gene: TRBV6-5
j_gene: TRBJ2-1
abundance: few
d_gene: .

CDR3aa: CSARTQTKETQYF
CDR3nt: TGCAGTGCTAGAACACAGACGAAAGAGACCCAGTACTTC
v_gene: TRBV20-1
j_gene: TRBJ2-5
abundance: few
d_gene: .

CDR3aa: CASSQDPGNNEQFF
CDR3nt: TGCGCCAGCAGCCAAGACCCCGGGAACAATGAGCAGTTCTTC
v_gene: TRBV4-3
j_gene: TRBJ2-1
abundance: few
d_gene: .

CDR3aa: CSVWAGEADTQYF
CDR3nt: TGCAGTGTATGGGCAGGAGAAGCAGATACGCAGTATTTT
v_gene: TRBV20-1
j_gene: TRBJ2-3
abundance: .
d_gene: .

CDR3aa: CSVENRDRGINEQFF
CDR3nt: TGCAGCGTTGAAAACCGGGACAGGGGTATCAATGAGCAGTTCTTC
v_gene: TRBV29-1
j_gene: TRBJ2-1
abundance: .
d_gene: TRBD1

CDR3aa: CASSQATWGAKNIQYF
CDR3nt: TGCGCCAGCAGCCAAGCGACTTGGGGGGCCAAAAACATTCAGTACTTC
v_gene: TRBV4-3
j_gene: TRBJ2-4
abundance: few
d_gene: .

CDR3aa: CASSLFRILNEQYF
CDR3nt: TGTGCCAGCAGTTTGTTCAGGATACTTAATGAGCAGTACTTC
v_gene: TRBV28
j_gene: TRBJ2-4
abundance: once
d_gene: .

CDR3aa: CASSQARRNTIYF
CDR3nt: TGTGCCAGCAGCCAAGCCCGAAGAAACACCATATATTTT
v_gene: TRBV2
j_gene: TRBJ1-3
abundance: .
d_gene: .